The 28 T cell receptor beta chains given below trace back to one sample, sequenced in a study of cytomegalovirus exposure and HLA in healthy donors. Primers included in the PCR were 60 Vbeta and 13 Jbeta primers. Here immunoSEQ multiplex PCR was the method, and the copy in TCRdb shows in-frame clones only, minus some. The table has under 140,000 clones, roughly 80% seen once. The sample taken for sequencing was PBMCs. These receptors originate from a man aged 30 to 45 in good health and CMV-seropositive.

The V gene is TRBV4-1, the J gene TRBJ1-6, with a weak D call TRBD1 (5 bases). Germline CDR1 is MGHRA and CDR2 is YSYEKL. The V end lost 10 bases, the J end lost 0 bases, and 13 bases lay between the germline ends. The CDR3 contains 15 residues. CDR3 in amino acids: CATKGLTSYNSPLHF. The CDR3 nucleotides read TGCGCCACCAAGGGGCTTACCTCCTATAATTCACCCCTCCACTTT.

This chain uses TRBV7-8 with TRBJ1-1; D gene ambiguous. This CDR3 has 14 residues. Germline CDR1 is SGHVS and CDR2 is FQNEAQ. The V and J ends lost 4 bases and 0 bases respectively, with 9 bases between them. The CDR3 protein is CASSSDTLNTEAFF. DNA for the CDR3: TGTGCCAGCAGCTCCGACACGTTGAACACTGAAGCTTTCTTT.

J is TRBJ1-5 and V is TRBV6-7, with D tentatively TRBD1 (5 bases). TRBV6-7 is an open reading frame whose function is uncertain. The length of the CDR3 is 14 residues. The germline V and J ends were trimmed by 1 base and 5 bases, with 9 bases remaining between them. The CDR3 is CASSYLGGDQPQHF. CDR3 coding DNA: TGTGCCAGCAGTTACTTGGGGGGGGATCAGCCCCAGCATTTT.

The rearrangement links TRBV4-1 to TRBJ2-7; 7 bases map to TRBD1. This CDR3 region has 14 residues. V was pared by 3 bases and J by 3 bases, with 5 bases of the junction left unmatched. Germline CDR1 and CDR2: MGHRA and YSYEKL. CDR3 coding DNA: TGCGCCAGCAGCCAGACAGGGAGCATCTACGAGCAGTACTTC. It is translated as CASSQTGSIYEQYF.

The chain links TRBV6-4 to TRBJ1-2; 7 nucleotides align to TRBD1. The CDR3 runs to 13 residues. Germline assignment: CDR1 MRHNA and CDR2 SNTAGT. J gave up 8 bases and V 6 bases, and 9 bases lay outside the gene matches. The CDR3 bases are TGTGCCAGCAGCCGAACAGGGGTGGGCGGCTACACCTTC. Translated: CASSRTGVGGYTF.

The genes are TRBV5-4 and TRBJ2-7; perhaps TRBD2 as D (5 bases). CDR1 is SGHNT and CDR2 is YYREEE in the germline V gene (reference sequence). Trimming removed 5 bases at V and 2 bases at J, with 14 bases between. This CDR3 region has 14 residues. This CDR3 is CASSDKRRPYEQYF. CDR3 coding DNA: TGTGCCAGCAGTGACAAGCGGAGACCCTACGAGCAGTACTTC.

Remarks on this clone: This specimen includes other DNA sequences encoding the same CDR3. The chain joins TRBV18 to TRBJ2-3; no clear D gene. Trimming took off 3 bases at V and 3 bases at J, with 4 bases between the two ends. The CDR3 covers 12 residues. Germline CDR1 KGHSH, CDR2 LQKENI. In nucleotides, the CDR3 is TGTGCCAGCTCACCTACTACAGATACGCAGTATTTT. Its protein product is CASSPTTDTQYF. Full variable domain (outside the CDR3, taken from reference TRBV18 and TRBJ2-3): NAGVMQNPRHLVRRRGQEARLRCSPMKGHSHVYWYRQLPEEGLKFMVYLQKENIIDESGMPKERFSAEFPKEGPSILRIQQVVRGDSAAYFCASSPTTDTQYFGPGTRLTVL.

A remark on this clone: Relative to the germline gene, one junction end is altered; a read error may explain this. CDR3 in amino acids: CSSSLAPGWGQYF. CDR3 bases: TGTTCCAGCAGCTTAGCTCCGGGATGGGGGCAGTACTTC. V is TRBV7-9 and J is TRBJ2-7; a possible D gene is TRBD2 (5 bases). CDR3 size: 13 residues. CDR1 is SEHNR, CDR2 FQNEAQ, per germline (reference sequence). The complete variable domain, with remaining parts taken from reference TRBV7-9 and TRBJ2-7, reads DTGVSQNPRHKITKRGQNVTFRCDPISEHNRLYWYRQTLGQGPEFLTYFQNEAQLEKSRLLSDRFSAERPKGSFSTLEIQRTEQGDSAMYLCSSSLAPGWGQYFGPGTRLTVT.

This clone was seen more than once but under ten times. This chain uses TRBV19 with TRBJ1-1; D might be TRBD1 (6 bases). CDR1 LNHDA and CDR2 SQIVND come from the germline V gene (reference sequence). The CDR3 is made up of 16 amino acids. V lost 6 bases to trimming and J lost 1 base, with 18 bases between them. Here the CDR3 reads CASSPIGDTENTEAFF. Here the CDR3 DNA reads TGTGCCAGTAGCCCAATAGGGGACACAGAGAACACTGAAGCTTTCTTT. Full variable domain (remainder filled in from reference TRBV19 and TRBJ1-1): DGGITQSPKYLFRKEGQNVTLSCEQNLNHDAMYWYRQDPGQGLRLIYYSQIVNDFQKGDIAEGYSVSREKKESFPLTVTSAQKNPTAFYLCASSPIGDTENTEAFFGQGTRLTVV.

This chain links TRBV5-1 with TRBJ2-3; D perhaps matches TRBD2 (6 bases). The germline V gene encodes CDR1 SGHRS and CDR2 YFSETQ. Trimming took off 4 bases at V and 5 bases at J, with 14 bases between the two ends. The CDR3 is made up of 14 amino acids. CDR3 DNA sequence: TGCGCCAGCAGCCAAAGACCGGGACTAGATACGCAGTATTTT. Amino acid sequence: CASSQRPGLDTQYF.

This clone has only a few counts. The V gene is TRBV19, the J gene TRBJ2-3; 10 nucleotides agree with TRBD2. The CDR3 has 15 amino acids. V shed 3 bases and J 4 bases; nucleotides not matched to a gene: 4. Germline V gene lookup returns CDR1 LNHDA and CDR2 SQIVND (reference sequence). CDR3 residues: CASSMTSGQADTQYF. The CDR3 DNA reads TGTGCCAGTAGTATGACTAGCGGGCAAGCAGATACGCAGTATTTT.

The CDR3 sequence: CASSYVERGDQYF. CDR3 sequence (DNA): TGTGCCAGCAGTTACGTTGAGCGGGGGGACCAGTACTTC. The V call is TRBV6-5, the J call TRBJ2-7; 9 bases map to TRBD2. CDR3 length equals 13 residues. V lost 2 bases, J lost 10 bases, and 6 bases stayed unmatched. Germline CDR1 MNHEY, CDR2 SVGAGI.

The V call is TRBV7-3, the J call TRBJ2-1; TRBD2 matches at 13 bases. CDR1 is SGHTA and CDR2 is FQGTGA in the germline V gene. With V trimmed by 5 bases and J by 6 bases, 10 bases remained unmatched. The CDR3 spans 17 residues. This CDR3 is CASSRLAGGLVSNEQFF. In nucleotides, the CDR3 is TGTGCCAGCAGCCGACTAGCGGGGGGCCTGGTGTCCAATGAGCAGTTCTTC. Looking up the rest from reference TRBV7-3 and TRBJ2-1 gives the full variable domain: GAGVSQTPSNKVTEKGKYVELRCDPISGHTALYWYRQSLGQGPEFLIYFQGTGAADDSGLPNDRFFAVRPEGSVSTLKIQRTERGDSAVYLCASSRLAGGLVSNEQFFGPGTRLTVL.

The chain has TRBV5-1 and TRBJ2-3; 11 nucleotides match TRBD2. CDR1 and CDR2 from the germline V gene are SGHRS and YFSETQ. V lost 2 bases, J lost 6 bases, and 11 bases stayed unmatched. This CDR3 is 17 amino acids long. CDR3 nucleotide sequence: TGCGCCAGCAGCTTTGCTGAGACTAGCGGGGACGGGGATACGCAGTATTTT. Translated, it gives CASSFAETSGDGDTQYF.

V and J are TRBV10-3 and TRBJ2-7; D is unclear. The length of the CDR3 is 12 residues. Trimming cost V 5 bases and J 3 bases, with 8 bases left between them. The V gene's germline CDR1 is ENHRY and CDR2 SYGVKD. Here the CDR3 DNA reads TGTGCCATCAGTACCGACAACTACGAGCAGTACTTC. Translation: CAISTDNYEQYF.

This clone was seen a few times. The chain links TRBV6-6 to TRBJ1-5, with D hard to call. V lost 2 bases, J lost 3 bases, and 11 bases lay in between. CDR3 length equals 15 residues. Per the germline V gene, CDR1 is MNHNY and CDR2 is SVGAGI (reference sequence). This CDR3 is CASSYDGDDNQPQHF. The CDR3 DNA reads TGTGCCAGCAGTTACGACGGGGATGACAATCAGCCCCAGCATTTT.

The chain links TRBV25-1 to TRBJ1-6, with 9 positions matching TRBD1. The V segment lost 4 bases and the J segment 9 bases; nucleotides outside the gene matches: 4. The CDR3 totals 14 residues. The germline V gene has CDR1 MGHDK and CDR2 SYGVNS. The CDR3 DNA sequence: TGTGCCAGCAGTGGAACAGGGGGCATTTCACCCCTCCACTTT. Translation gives CASSGTGGISPLHF.

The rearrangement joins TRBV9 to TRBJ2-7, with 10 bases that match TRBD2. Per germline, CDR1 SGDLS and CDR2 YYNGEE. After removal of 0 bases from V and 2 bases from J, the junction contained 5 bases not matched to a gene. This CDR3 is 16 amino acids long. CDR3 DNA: TGTGCCAGCAGCGTAGGGCCAGCGGGGGGGCCCTACGAGCAGTACTTC. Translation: CASSVGPAGGPYEQYF. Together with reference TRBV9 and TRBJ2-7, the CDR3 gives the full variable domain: DSGVTQTPKHLITATGQRVTLRCSPRSGDLSVYWYQQSLDQGLQFLIQYYNGEERAKGNILERFSAQQFPDLHSELNLSSLELGDSALYFCASSVGPAGGPYEQYFGPGTRLTVT.

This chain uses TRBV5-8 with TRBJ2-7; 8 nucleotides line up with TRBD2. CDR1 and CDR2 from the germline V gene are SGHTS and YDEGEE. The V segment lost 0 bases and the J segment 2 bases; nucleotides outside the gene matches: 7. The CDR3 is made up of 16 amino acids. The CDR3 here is CASSLVGRGAAYEQYF. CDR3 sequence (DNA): TGTGCCAGCAGCTTGGTGGGGCGGGGGGCAGCCTACGAGCAGTACTTC.

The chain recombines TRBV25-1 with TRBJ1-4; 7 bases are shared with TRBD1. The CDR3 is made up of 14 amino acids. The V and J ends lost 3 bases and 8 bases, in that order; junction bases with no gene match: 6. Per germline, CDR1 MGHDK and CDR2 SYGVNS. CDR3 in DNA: TGTGCCAGCAGTGATGACAGGGAAAGCGAAAAACTGTTTTTT. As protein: CASSDDRESEKLFF.

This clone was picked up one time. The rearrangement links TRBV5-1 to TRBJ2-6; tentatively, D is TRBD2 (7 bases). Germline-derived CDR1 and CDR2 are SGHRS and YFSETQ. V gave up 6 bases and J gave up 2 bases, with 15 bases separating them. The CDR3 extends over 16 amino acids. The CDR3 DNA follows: TGCGCCAGCAAGCTTTCGGGGGGCGCTGGGGCCAACGTCCTGACTTTC. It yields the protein CASKLSGGAGANVLTF.

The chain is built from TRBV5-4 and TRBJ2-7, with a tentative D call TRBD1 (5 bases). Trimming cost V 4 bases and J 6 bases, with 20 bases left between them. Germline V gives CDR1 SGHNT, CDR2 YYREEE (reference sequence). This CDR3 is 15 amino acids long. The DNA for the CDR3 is TGTGCCAGCAGCCCTGACCCAGGGTTAGTAGGCGAGCAGTACTTC. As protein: CASSPDPGLVGEQYF.

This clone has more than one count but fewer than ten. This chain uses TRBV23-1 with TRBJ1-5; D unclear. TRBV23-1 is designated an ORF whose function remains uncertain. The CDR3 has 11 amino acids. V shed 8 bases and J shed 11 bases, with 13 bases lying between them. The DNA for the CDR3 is TGCGCCAGCCTAGTCCCTGTAGCCCAGCATTTT. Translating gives CASLVPVAQHF.

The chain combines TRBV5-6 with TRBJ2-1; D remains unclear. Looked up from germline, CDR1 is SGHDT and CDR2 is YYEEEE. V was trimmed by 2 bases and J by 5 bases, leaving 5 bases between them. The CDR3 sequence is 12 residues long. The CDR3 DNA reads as TGTGCCAGCAGCTTATCCAACAATGAGCAGTTCTTC. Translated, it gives CASSLSNNEQFF.

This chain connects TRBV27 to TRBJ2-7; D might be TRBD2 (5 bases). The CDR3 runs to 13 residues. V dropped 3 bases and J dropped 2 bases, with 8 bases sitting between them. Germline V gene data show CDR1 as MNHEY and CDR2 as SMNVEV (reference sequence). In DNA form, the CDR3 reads TGTGCCAGCAGTTTGGCGGGCCCCTACGAGCAGTACTTC. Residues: CASSLAGPYEQYF.

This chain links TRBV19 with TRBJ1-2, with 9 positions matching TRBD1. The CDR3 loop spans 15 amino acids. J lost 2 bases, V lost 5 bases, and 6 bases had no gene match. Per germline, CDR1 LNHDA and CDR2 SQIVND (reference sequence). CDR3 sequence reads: CASSENRGLNYGYTF. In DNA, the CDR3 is TGTGCCAGTAGTGAAAACAGGGGGCTGAACTATGGCTACACCTTC.

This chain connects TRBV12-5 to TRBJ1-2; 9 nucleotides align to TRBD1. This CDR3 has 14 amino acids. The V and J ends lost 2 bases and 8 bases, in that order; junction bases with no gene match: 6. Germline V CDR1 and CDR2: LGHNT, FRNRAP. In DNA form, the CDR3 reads TGTGCTAGTGGTTTGACGCCGGGACAGGGAGGCTACACCTTC. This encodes CASGLTPGQGGYTF.

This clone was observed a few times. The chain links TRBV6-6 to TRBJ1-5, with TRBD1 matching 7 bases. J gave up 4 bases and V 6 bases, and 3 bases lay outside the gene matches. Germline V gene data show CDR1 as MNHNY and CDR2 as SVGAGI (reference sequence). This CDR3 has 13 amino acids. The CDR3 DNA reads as TGTGCCAGCAGACCCAGGGGGAATCAGCCCCAGCATTTT. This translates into CASRPRGNQPQHF.